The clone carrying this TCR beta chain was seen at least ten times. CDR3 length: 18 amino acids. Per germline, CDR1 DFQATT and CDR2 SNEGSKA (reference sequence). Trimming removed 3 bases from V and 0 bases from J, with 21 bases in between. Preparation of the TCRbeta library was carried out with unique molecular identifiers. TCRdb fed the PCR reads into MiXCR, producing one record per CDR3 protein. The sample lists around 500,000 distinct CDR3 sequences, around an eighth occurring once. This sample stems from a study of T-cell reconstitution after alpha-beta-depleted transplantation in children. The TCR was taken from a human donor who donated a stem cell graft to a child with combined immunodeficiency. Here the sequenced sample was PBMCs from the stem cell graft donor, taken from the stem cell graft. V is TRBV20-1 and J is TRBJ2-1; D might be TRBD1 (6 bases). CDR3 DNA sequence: TGCAGTGCTAGTGTATCGGGGAACAGGGTGAGCTCCTACAATGAGCAGTTCTTC. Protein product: CSASVSGNRVSSYNEQFF.